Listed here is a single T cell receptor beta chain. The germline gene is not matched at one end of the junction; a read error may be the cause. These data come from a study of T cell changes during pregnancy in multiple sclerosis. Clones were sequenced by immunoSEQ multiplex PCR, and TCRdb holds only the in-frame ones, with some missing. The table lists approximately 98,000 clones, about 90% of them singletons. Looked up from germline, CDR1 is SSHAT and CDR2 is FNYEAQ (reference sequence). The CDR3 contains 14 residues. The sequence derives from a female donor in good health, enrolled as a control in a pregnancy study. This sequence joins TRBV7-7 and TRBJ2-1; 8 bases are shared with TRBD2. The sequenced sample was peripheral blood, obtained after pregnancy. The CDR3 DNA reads TGTGCTAGCAGCTTAGTTAGCGGGGCGGGTGAGCAGTTCTTC. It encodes CASSLVSGAGEQFF. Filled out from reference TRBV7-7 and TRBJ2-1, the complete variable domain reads GAGVSQSPRYKVTKRGQDVTLRCDPISSHATLYWYQQALGQGPEFLTYFNYEAQPDKSGLPSDRFSAERPEGSISTLTIQRTEQRDSAMYRCASSLVSGAGEQFFGPGTRLTVL.